This T cell receptor beta chain derives from a study of cytomegalovirus exposure and HLA in healthy donors. Background on the study: Earlier findings included some 120 million unique TCR beta sequences obtained from 150 million to 200 million T cells. Broader study findings: There were a few CMV-associated chains whose specificity for CMV antigens was confirmed in vitro. Per published accounts, TCR beta sequences correctly predicted the HLA-A and HLA-B alleles of most subjects. Most TCR sequences were uncommon, yet certain public TCRs appeared in many donors.

Trimming took 0 bases from V and 8 from J, leaving 11 bases between them. There are 13 residues in the CDR3. The germline gives CDR1 SGDLS, CDR2 YYNGEE. PCR amplification relied on 60 Vbeta primers (plus 13 Jbeta primers). Clones were read by immunoSEQ multiplex PCR, and TCRdb kept only the in-frame ones, dropping some. Seen here are 150,000 to 200,000 clones, around 75% observed once, and the top ten hold about 2.7%. A note on this clone: Its target is unknown.

V gene TRBV9 combines with J gene TRBJ1-2; tentatively, D is TRBD1 (5 bases). Sequencing was done on a sample of PBMCs. This receptor was taken from a woman between 50 and 59 years old in good health and CMV-seropositive. The CDR3 loop is CASSVEGVWGYTF. The CDR3 DNA is TGTGCCAGCAGCGTAGAAGGGGTTTGGGGCTACACCTTC.